The source of this T cell receptor (beta chain) is a study of blood T cell repertoires in COVID-19 (dated by TCRdb to the early 2020s). Context from the whole study: The collaborator samples originated in the United States, Italy and Spain and spanned the acute and convalescent phases of COVID-19. The prospective study material was composed of cDNA or gDNA derived from T cells, B-cell-depleted T cells, or PBMCs. The dataset comprised deeply sampled blood TCRbeta repertoires from subjects exposed to, actively infected with, or recovered from COVID-19. The repertoires were made available in a free public database intended to serve as a resource for research on the immune response to SARS-CoV-2. The samples were drawn from two sources: the first 160 participants of the ongoing ImmuneRACE study, and 950 to 1,500 subjects contributed by 6 global collaborators. The sample metadata nearly always contained a de-identified subject ID, COVID-19 status, age in years and sex. Where HLA class I and class II types were available, the types were taken from metadata supplied by the sample provider, not from assay-based typing.

The immunoSEQ Assay, a bias-controlled multiplex PCR, was used to amplify TCRbeta CDR3 regions from genomic DNA. Turning to the authors' computational methods: Nucleated cell counts per sample were estimated from amplification of reference gene primers within the assay. Sequence reads were collapsed and filtered to measure the absolute abundance of every unique TCRbeta CDR3 rearrangement. Productive Simpson clonality was computed per sample as the square root of Simpson's diversity index over productive rearrangements. Drawn from immuneACCESS, this table holds only the in-frame rearrangements with V and J called that TCRdb kept. Clones are partly lost; checked studies trace under half to an unresolved V gene and leave the rest unexplained. That table supplies the V and J calls and clone size; D and trimming were determined from the DNA. The sample profile shows 200,000 to 250,000 clones; approximately 92% of them were found once. The ten largest clones represent 3% to 3.5% of the sample.

Participants in the prospective study were enrolled through a virtual design, were aged about 18 to 100 years, and lived in approximately 24 United States geographic areas. To assign participants to cohorts, the prospective study relied on clinical history that participants themselves reported in a screening survey and a study questionnaire. Each participant in the prospective study had whole blood, serum and a nasopharyngeal or oropharyngeal swab collected by mobile phlebotomists. Additional blood draws and questionnaires over an approximately two-month period could optionally be provided by prospective study participants. Prospective study blood samples were shipped either frozen or at room temperature before DNA extraction. Including the terminal cysteine and phenylalanine, the CDR3 comprises 15 residues. The entry retains the CDR3 DNA only, 45 bases that are in frame from base 1. CDR1 and CDR2 (SGHRS, YFSETQ) derive from the germline V gene. Germline trimming: 4 bases from V, 4 bases from J; junction bases outside gene matches: 9.

Broad study findings and their caveats: How much clinical and demographic metadata was included differed by source and by participant, and the metadata was provided uncurated.

Note on this clone: The specificity of this receptor is unknown. No base quality information exists; no much larger clone differs at one position.

The sequence links TRBV5-1 to TRBJ2-7, with TRBD2 identical over 9 junction bases. The source is a woman aged 18-30 years in a cohort exposed to, infected with or recovered from COVID-19 (not recorded which). Sequences were obtained from PBMCs or T cells enriched from blood (not recorded which). The nucleotide sequence is TGCGCCAGCAGCCTGGAGGCTAGCGGGGTATACGAGCAGTACTTC. Its translation is CASSLEASGVYEQYF.